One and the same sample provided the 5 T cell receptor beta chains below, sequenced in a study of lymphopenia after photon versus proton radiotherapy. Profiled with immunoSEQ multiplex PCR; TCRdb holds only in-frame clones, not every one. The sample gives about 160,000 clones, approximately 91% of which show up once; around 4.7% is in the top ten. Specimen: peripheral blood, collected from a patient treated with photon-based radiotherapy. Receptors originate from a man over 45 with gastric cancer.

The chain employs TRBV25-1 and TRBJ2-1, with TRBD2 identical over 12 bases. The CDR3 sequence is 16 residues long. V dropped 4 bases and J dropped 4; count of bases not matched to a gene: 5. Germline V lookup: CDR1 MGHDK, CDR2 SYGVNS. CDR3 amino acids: CASSAGLAGGYNEQFF. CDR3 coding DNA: TGTGCCAGCAGTGCCGGGCTAGCGGGAGGGTACAATGAGCAGTTCTTC.

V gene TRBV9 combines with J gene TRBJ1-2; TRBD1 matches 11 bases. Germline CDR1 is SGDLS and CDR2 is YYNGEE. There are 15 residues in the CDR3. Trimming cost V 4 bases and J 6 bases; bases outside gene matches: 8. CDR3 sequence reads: CASSSRTGGFDGYTF. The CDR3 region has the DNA TGTGCCAGCAGCTCCAGGACAGGGGGCTTCGATGGCTACACCTTC.

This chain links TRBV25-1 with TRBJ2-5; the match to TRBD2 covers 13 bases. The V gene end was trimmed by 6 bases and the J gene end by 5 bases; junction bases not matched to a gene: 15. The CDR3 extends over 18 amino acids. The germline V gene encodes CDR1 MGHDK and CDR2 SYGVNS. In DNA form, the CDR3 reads TGTGCCAGCAGAAATTCCGGACTAGCGGGAGTGCGAGGGGAGACCCAGTACTTC. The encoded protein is CASRNSGLAGVRGETQYF.

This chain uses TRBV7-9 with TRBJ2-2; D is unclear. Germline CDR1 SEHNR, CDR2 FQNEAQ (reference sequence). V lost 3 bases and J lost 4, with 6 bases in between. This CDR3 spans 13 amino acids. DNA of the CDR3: TGTGCCAGCAGCTTTACGGGCACCGGGGAGCTGTTTTTT. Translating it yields CASSFTGTGELFF.

The CDR3 DNA follows: TGTGCTAGTTCGGGGGTCGGGGAGCTGTTTTTT. It encodes CASSGVGELFF. The chain combines TRBV12-5 with TRBJ2-2; D is perhaps TRBD2 (6 bases). This CDR3 has 11 residues. Germline values: CDR1 LGHNT, CDR2 FRNRAP. V dropped 8 bases and J dropped 7 bases, with 8 bases sitting between them. The entire variable domain, with the rest obtained from reference TRBV12-5 and TRBJ2-2, is as follows: DARVTQTPRHKVTEMGQEVTMRCQPILGHNTVFWYRQTMMQGLELLAYFRNRAPLDDSGMPKDRFSAEMPDATLATLKIQPSEPRDSAVYFCASSGVGELFFGEGSRLTVL.